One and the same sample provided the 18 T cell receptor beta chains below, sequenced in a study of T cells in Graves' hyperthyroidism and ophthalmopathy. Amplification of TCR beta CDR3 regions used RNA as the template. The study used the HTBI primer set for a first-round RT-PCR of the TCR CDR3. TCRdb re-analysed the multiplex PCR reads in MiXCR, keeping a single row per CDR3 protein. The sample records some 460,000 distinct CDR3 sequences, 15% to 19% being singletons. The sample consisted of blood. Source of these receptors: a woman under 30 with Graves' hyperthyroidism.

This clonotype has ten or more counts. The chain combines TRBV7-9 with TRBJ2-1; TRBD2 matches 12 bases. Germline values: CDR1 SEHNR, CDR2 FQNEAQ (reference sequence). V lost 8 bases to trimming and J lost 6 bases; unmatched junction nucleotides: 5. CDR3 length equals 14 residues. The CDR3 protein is CASGLAGGTNEQFF. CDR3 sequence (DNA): TGTGCCAGCGGGCTAGCGGGAGGGACCAATGAGCAGTTCTTC.

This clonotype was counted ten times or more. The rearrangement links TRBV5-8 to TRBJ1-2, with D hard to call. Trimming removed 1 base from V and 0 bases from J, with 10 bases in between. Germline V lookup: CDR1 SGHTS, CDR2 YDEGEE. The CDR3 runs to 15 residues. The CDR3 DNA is TGTGCCAGCAGCTTGAGTGTCAGAGCTAACTATGGCTACACCTTC. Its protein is CASSLSVRANYGYTF.

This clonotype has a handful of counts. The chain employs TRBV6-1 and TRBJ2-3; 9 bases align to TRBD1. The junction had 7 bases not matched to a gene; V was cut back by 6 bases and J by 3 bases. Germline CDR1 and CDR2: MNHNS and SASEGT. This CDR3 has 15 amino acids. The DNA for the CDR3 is TGTGCCAGCAGATTACAGGGGGCGTGGACAGATACGCAGTATTTT. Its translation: CASRLQGAWTDTQYF.

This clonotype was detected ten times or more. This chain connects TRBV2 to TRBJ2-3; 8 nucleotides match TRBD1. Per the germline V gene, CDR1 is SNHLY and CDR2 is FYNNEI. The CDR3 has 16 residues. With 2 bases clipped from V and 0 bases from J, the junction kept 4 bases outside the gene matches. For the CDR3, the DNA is TGTGCCAGCAGTGAACTCAGGGGGCTTAGCACAGATACGCAGTATTTT. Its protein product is CASSELRGLSTDTQYF.

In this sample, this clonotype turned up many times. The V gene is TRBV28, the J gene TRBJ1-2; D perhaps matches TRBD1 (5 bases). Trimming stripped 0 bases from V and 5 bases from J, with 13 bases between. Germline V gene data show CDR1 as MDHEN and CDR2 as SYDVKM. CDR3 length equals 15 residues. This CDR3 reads CASSLWGVGLYGYTF. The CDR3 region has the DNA TGTGCCAGCAGTTTATGGGGGGTGGGCCTTTATGGCTACACCTTC.

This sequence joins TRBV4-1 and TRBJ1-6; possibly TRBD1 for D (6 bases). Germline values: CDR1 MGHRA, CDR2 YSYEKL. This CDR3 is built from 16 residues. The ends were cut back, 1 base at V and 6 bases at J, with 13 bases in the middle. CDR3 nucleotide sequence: TGCGCCAGCAGCCAAGTCACCGGGACAACTAATTCACCCCTCCACTTT. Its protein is CASSQVTGTTNSPLHF.

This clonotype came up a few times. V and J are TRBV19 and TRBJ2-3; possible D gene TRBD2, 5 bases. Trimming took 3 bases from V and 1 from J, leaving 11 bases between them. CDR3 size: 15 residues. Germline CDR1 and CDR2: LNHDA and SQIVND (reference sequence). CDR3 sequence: CASSMQRRGTDTQYF. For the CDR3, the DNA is TGTGCCAGTAGTATGCAGCGGAGAGGCACAGATACGCAGTATTTT.

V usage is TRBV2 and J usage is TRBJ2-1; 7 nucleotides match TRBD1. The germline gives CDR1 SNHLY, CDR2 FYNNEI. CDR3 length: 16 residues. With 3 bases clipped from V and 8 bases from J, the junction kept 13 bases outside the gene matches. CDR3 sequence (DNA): TGTGCCAGCAGTGACGGACGCGGCCGAGGGGGCGATGAGCAGTTCTTC. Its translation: CASSDGRGRGGDEQFF.

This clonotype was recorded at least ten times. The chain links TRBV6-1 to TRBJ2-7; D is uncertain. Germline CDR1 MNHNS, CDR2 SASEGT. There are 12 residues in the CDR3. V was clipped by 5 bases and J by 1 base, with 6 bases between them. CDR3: CASSRNSYEQYF. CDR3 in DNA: TGTGCCAGCAGTAGGAATTCCTACGAGCAGTACTTC.

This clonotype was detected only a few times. The CDR3 DNA sequence: TGTGCCAGCAGCCCATTAGGCGGGGTTGGTACTGAAGCTTTCTTT. It yields the protein CASSPLGGVGTEAFF. V is TRBV7-2 and J is TRBJ1-1; unclear D gene. Trimming removed 5 bases from V and 5 bases from J, with 18 bases in between. The CDR3 runs 15 residues. Germline CDR1 is SGHTA and CDR2 is FQGNSA.

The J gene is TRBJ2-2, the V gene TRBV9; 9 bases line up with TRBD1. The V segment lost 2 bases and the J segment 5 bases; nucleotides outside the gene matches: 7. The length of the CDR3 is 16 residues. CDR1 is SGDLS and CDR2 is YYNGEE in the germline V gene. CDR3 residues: CASSVTDRGRTGELFF. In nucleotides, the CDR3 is TGTGCCAGCAGCGTGACTGACAGGGGGAGAACCGGGGAGCTGTTTTTT.

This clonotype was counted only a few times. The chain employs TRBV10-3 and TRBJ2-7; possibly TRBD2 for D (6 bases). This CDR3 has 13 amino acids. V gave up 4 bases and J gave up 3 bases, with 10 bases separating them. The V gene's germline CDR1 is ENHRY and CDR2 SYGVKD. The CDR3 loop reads CAISGEAGYEQYF. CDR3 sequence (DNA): TGTGCCATCAGTGGGGAAGCGGGCTACGAGCAGTACTTC.

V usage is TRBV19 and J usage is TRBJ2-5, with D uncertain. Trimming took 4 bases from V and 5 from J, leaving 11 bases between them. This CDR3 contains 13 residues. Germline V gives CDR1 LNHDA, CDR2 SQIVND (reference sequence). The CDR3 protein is CASSNFGLETQYF. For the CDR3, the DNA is TGTGCCAGTAGTAACTTCGGTCTGGAGACCCAGTACTTC.

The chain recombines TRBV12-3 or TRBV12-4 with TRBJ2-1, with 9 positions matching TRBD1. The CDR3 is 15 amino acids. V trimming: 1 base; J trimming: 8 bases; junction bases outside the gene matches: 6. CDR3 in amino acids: CASSLVTGGFYEQFF. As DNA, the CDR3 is TGTGCCAGCAGTTTAGTTACAGGGGGCTTCTATGAGCAGTTCTTC.

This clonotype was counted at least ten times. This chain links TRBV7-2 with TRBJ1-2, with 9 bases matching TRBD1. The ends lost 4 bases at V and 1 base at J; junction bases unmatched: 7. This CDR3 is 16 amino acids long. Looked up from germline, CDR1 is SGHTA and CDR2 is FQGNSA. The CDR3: CASSSRDRVHNYGYTF. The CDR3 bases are TGTGCCAGCAGCTCCCGGGACAGGGTGCATAACTATGGCTACACCTTC.

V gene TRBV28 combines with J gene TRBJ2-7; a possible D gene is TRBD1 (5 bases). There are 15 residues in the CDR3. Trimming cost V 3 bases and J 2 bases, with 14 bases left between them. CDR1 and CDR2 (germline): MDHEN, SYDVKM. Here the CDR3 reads CASSFDGLGAYEQYF. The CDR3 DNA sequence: TGTGCCAGCAGTTTTGACGGCCTAGGGGCCTACGAGCAGTACTTC.

The CDR3 DNA follows: TGTGCCACCGAACCGACAGAGGCTAGCACAGATACGCAGTATTTT. Its protein is CATEPTEASTDTQYF. The chain couples TRBV10-3 to TRBJ2-3, with D possibly TRBD1 on 5 matching bases. The V gene lost 10 bases and the J gene lost 0 bases, with 17 bases spanning the gap. The V gene's germline CDR1 is ENHRY and CDR2 SYGVKD. The CDR3 is 15 amino acids.

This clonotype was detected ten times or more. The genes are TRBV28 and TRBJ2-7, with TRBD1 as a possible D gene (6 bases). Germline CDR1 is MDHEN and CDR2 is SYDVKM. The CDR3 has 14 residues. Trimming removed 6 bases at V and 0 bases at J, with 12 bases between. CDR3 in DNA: TGTGCCAGCAGCGACCGGGACATCTCCTACGAGCAGTACTTC. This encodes CASSDRDISYEQYF.